The 4 T cell receptor beta chains listed next were all sequenced from one sample in a study of blood T cell repertoires in COVID-19. The method was immunoSEQ multiplex PCR; TCRdb's version includes in-frame clones alone and lacks a portion of them. The table shows approximately 240,000 clones, with approximately 83% occurring only once. Material for sequencing was peripheral blood. These receptors were taken from a woman in her 30s who had recovered from COVID-19.

The chain employs TRBV11-2 and TRBJ1-1; D call uncertain. Germline CDR1 is SGHAT and CDR2 is FQNNGV. V was cut by 5 bases and J by 0 bases, with 10 bases left in between. The CDR3 has 14 amino acids. CDR3 region: CASSPVRVNTEAFF. The CDR3 bases are TGTGCCAGCAGCCCCGTACGGGTGAACACTGAAGCTTTCTTT. Complete variable domain (other parts from reference TRBV11-2 and TRBJ1-1): EAGVAQSPRYKIIEKRQSVAFWCNPISGHATLYWYQQILGQGPKLLIQFQNNGVVDDSQLPKDRFSAERLKGVDSTLKIQPAKLEDSAVYLCASSPVRVNTEAFFGQGTRLTVV.

This sequence joins TRBV24-1 and TRBJ2-2; D remains unclear. V gave up 2 bases and J gave up 3 bases, with 6 bases separating them. Germline V CDR1 and CDR2: KGHDR, SFDVKD. The CDR3 extends over 14 amino acids. The CDR3 loop reads CATSDSTDTGELFF. CDR3 nucleotide sequence: TGTGCCACCAGTGATTCTACAGACACCGGGGAGCTGTTTTTT.

The chain joins TRBV6-2 or TRBV6-3 to TRBJ2-6; 9 bases agree with TRBD2. The CDR3 spans 17 residues. Losses at the gene ends were 6 bases for V and 4 bases for J; bases not matched to a gene: 10. The germline V gene has CDR1 MNHEY and CDR2 SVGEGT. The CDR3 is CASRPSGTYYGANVLTF. The CDR3 DNA reads as TGTGCCAGCAGACCTAGCGGGACTTACTACGGGGCCAACGTCCTGACTTTC.

V gene TRBV6-5 combines with J gene TRBJ1-4; no clear D gene. V lost 6 bases to trimming and J lost 2 bases, with 10 bases between them. This CDR3 is 14 amino acids long. Germline V gives CDR1 MNHEY, CDR2 SVGAGI. As DNA, the CDR3 is TGTGCCAGCAGGTCTTTTGTCACTAATGAAAAACTGTTTTTT. Its translation: CASRSFVTNEKLFF.